This T cell receptor beta chain is drawn from a study of blood T cell repertoires in COVID-19. For the study at large: The samples span acute and convalescent COVID-19 from the United States, Italy and Spain. The cDNA or gDNA used as material had been derived from T cells, B-cell-depleted T cells, or PBMCs.

V was pared by 4 bases and J by 0 bases, with 8 bases of the junction left unmatched. The CDR3 has 16 amino acids. Germline V gene sequence: CDR1 LGHNA, CDR2 YSLEER. In the original analysis: Estimation of nucleated cell counts relied on the amplification of reference gene primers. Sequencing used immunoSEQ multiplex PCR; TCRdb keeps in-frame clones, though not all of them. The V and J calls and the clone size are those of that table, but D and trimming were determined from the DNA. The data hold about 260,000 clones, with around 80% observed a single time. Sequencing was carried out using peripheral blood. The source is a woman over 75 with acute or convalescent COVID-19. The chain is built from TRBV4-3 and TRBJ1-2; 7 bases align to TRBD1. The CDR3 DNA follows: TGCGCCAGCAGCCCAGCCGGCCAGGGGGCTAACTATGGCTACACCTTC. Translating it yields CASSPAGQGANYGYTF.